These 25 T cell receptor beta chains originate from one sample sequenced in a study of control samples from healthy donors and cancer patients. Clones were read by immunoSEQ multiplex PCR, and TCRdb kept only the in-frame ones, dropping some. The table lists roughly 120,000 clones, roughly 95% of them singletons. Input material: blood. These receptor sequences come from a man aged 25-45 years in good health.

This sequence joins TRBV3-1 (or the pseudogene TRBV3-2) and TRBJ2-7, with no clear D. With 1 base removed from V and 2 bases from J, the gap between germline ends came to 6 bases. CDR3 length: 13 residues. Germline V gene sequence: CDR1 LGHDT, CDR2 YNNKEL (reference sequence). The CDR3 spells CASSQGPTYEQYF. The CDR3 bases are TGTGCCAGCAGCCAAGGCCCCACCTACGAGCAGTACTTC.

The table lists this clone with a count of one. The rearrangement joins TRBV9 to TRBJ1-3; no clear D. Trimming took off 0 bases at V and 4 bases at J, with 5 bases between the two ends. Germline V gives CDR1 SGDLS, CDR2 YYNGEE. This CDR3 has 13 residues. CDR3 DNA: TGTGCCAGCAGCGTAGCGGAAGGAAACACCATATATTTT. This gives the protein CASSVAEGNTIYF.

The rearrangement links TRBV7-2 to TRBJ2-2; 7 bases map to TRBD1. Germline V gives CDR1 SGHTA, CDR2 FQGNSA. The CDR3 covers 15 residues. With V trimmed by 1 base and J by 4 bases, 3 bases remained unmatched. The CDR3 DNA reads as TGTGCCAGCAGCTTAGGAGGGGGCGGCACCGGGGAGCTGTTTTTT. Protein product: CASSLGGGGTGELFF.

V usage is TRBV5-6 and J usage is TRBJ1-3; 10 bases line up with TRBD1. CDR1 and CDR2 from the germline V gene are SGHDT and YYEEEE. The CDR3 is made up of 17 amino acids. The junction had 11 bases not matched to a gene; V was cut back by 4 bases and J by 4 bases. The CDR3 DNA is TGTGCCAGCAGCAAAATTTACTCGGGACAGGGGGGAAACACCATATATTTT. Its protein product is CASSKIYSGQGGNTIYF.

This clone was found once. The V gene is TRBV15, the J gene TRBJ2-3, with 9 bases matching TRBD1. The germline V gene has CDR1 LNHNV and CDR2 YYDKDF (reference sequence). V was clipped by 9 bases and J by 1 base; unmatched bases: 5. This CDR3 region has 14 residues. CDR3 in DNA: TGTGCCACGGGACAGGGTTTGGGCACAGATACGCAGTATTTT. Its protein product is CATGQGLGTDTQYF.

The genes are TRBV27 and TRBJ1-2; TRBD1 matches 11 bases. The V gene end was trimmed by 5 bases and the J gene end by 4 bases; junction bases not matched to a gene: 12. The CDR3 length is 17 residues. CDR1 and CDR2 (germline): MNHEY, SMNVEV (reference sequence). In DNA, the CDR3 is TGTGCCAGCAGTGGACAGGGGGCTAACCCAAGCCTCTATGGCTACACCTTC. Translation gives CASSGQGANPSLYGYTF.

The chain couples TRBV27 to TRBJ2-7; perhaps TRBD2 as D (7 bases). This CDR3 is built from 13 residues. Trimming cost V 7 bases and J 3 bases, with 13 bases left between them. Germline CDR1 is MNHEY and CDR2 is SMNVEV (reference sequence). For the CDR3, the DNA is TGTGCCAGCAAAAGGGGGGGAAACTACGAGCAGTACTTC. Translation: CASKRGGNYEQYF.

The chain is built from TRBV7-9 and TRBJ1-5; D gene unclear. This CDR3 has 12 amino acids. The V gene lost 3 bases and the J gene lost 6 bases, with 6 bases spanning the gap. Germline V gene sequence: CDR1 SEHNR, CDR2 FQNEAQ (reference sequence). Here the CDR3 DNA reads TGTGCCAGCAGCTTGTCCGTTCAGCCCCAGCATTTT. Encoded protein: CASSLSVQPQHF.

This clone was found once. This sequence joins TRBV6-1 and TRBJ2-3, with TRBD2 matching over 9 bases. The CDR3 is made up of 20 amino acids. V shed 4 bases and J 8 bases; nucleotides not matched to a gene: 25. Germline loops: CDR1 MNHNS, CDR2 SASEGT. CDR3 DNA: TGTGCCAGCAGTGTGTGGACCTCCACGGGGGGACTAGCTCCTGGGGGTACGCAGTATTTT. This encodes CASSVWTSTGGLAPGGTQYF.

The chain recombines TRBV3-1 (or the pseudogene TRBV3-2) with TRBJ1-1, with D possibly TRBD1 on 5 matching bases. The V gene lost 3 bases and the J gene lost 6 bases, with 17 bases spanning the gap. Germline assignment: CDR1 LGHDT and CDR2 YNNKEL (reference sequence). CDR3 length: 15 residues. The CDR3 loop reads CASSHSGVGTPEAFF. The CDR3 coding sequence is TGTGCCAGCAGCCATTCGGGGGTCGGAACTCCTGAAGCTTTCTTT.

This rearrangement joins TRBV3-1 (or the pseudogene TRBV3-2) to TRBJ1-6; the D gene is possibly TRBD1 (6 bases). Germline CDR1 and CDR2: LGHDT and YNNKEL (reference sequence). The CDR3 is made up of 13 amino acids. Trimming took off 7 bases at V and 6 bases at J, with 10 bases between the two ends. In DNA form, the CDR3 reads TGTGCCAGCACCCAGGGGCCTAATTCACCCCTCCACTTT. Protein: CASTQGPNSPLHF.

The chain carries TRBV4-2 and TRBJ1-3, with 11 positions matching TRBD1. CDR3 length: 17 residues. V dropped 6 bases and J dropped 1; count of bases not matched to a gene: 8. In germline, CDR1 is LGHNA, CDR2 YNFKEQ. The chain's CDR3 is CASSERDRGSSGNTIYF. In DNA, the CDR3 is TGTGCCAGCAGTGAACGGGACAGGGGGTCTTCTGGAAACACCATATATTTT.

The V call is TRBV2, the J call TRBJ1-2; D uncertain. The germline V gene encodes CDR1 SNHLY and CDR2 FYNNEI. The length of the CDR3 is 10 residues. Trimming took off 7 bases at V and 8 bases at J, with 8 bases between the two ends. The CDR3 sequence: CASMVGGYTF. The CDR3 nucleotides read TGTGCCAGCATGGTCGGCGGCTACACCTTC.

This chain joins TRBV11-3 and TRBJ1-1; the match to TRBD1 covers 7 bases. The germline V gene has CDR1 SGHNT and CDR2 YENEEA. J was trimmed by 0 bases and V by 4 bases; bases with no gene match: 5. The CDR3 runs 15 residues. The CDR3: CASSSRTGMNTEAFF. CDR3 DNA: TGTGCCAGCAGCTCCCGGACAGGCATGAACACTGAAGCTTTCTTT.

This chain connects TRBV27 to TRBJ1-1, with D maybe TRBD1 (5 bases). V was trimmed by 0 bases and J by 11 bases, leaving 16 bases between them. In germline, CDR1 is MNHEY, CDR2 SMNVEV (reference sequence). CDR3 length: 14 residues. CDR3 nucleotides: TGTGCCAGCAGTTTATCGATTTTCAGGGAGCGGGCTTTCTTT. It codes for CASSLSIFRERAFF.

This clone was observed a few times. The rearrangement links TRBV7-9 to TRBJ1-1; perhaps TRBD1 as D (6 bases). The CDR3 consists of 16 residues. Germline V lookup: CDR1 SEHNR, CDR2 FQNEAQ (reference sequence). The V end was cut by 5 bases, the J end by 5 bases, with 21 bases between. CDR3 sequence: CASSPVIGGRKTEAFF. Here the CDR3 DNA reads TGTGCCAGCAGCCCGGTCATCGGGGGGCGAAAGACTGAAGCTTTCTTT.

This chain links TRBV2 with TRBJ2-1; D is ambiguous. The CDR3 is 13 amino acids. Trimming pared 5 bases from V and 5 bases from J, leaving 10 bases between. CDR1 and CDR2 (germline): SNHLY, FYNNEI. CDR3 sequence (DNA): TGTGCCAGCAGTCGGAACAGAAACAATGAGCAGTTCTTC. Translation gives CASSRNRNNEQFF.

The rearrangement links TRBV15 to TRBJ2-5, with a tentative D call TRBD2 (6 bases). The CDR3 consists of 15 residues. CDR1 is LNHNV, CDR2 YYDKDF, per germline (reference sequence). Trimming removed 1 base at V and 9 bases at J, with 18 bases between. As DNA, the CDR3 is TGTGCCACCAGCAGAGGGGACTGGTCCCCCCGGGCCCAGTACTTC. Its protein is CATSRGDWSPRAQYF. The whole variable domain, filled in from reference TRBV15 and TRBJ2-5, reads DAMVIQNPRYQVTQFGKPVTLSCSQTLNHNVMYWYQQKSSQAPKLLFHYYDKDFNNEADTPDNFQSRRPNTSFCFLDIRSPGLGDTAMYLCATSRGDWSPRAQYFGPGTRLLVL.

This chain uses TRBV7-2 with TRBJ1-6, with D maybe TRBD1 (5 bases). V was cut by 6 bases and J by 5 bases, with 14 bases left in between. The V gene's germline CDR1 is SGHTA and CDR2 FQGNSA. The CDR3 has 15 amino acids. Here the CDR3 DNA reads TGTGCCAGCAGGCCCGCCAGGGTCCATAATTCACCCCTCCACTTT. Residues: CASRPARVHNSPLHF.

The chain carries TRBV19 and TRBJ1-5, with D hard to call. The germline V gene has CDR1 LNHDA and CDR2 SQIVND (reference sequence). The CDR3 extends over 13 amino acids. V lost 6 bases to trimming and J lost 2 bases, with 8 bases between them. The CDR3, as DNA: TGTGCCAGTAGCCTCTCGGGCAATCAGCCCCAGCATTTT. Translation: CASSLSGNQPQHF.

The chain uses TRBV6-5 and TRBJ1-3, with D perhaps TRBD1 (5 bases). Trimming left V 4 bases short and J 4 bases short, with 11 bases between. This CDR3 is built from 14 residues. Germline values: CDR1 MNHEY, CDR2 SVGAGI. In DNA, the CDR3 is TGTGCCAGCAGTTTAAGGGGTTTCGGAAACACCATATATTTT. This sequence encodes CASSLRGFGNTIYF.

The chain is built from TRBV15 and TRBJ1-4; possible D gene TRBD1, 5 bases. Between the trimmed V and J ends, which lost 1 base and 7 bases, there was a span of 10 bases. Germline assignment: CDR1 LNHNV and CDR2 YYDKDF (reference sequence). This CDR3 has 14 amino acids. Here the CDR3 DNA reads TGTGCCACCAGCAGAGTCGGGGGGATTGAAAAACTGTTTTTT. Translation gives CATSRVGGIEKLFF.

This clone appeared a single time. V usage is TRBV7-3 and J usage is TRBJ2-1; 14 bases are shared with TRBD2. V was clipped by 5 bases and J by 4 bases; unmatched bases: 10. The germline V gene has CDR1 SGHTA and CDR2 FQGTGA. The CDR3 is 18 amino acids. CDR3 in amino acids: CASSLVGLAGALYNEQFF. CDR3 DNA: TGTGCCAGCAGCCTTGTGGGACTAGCGGGGGCACTATACAATGAGCAGTTCTTC. The complete variable domain, with remaining parts taken from reference TRBV7-3 and TRBJ2-1, reads GAGVSQTPSNKVTEKGKYVELRCDPISGHTALYWYRQSLGQGPEFLIYFQGTGAADDSGLPNDRFFAVRPEGSVSTLKIQRTERGDSAVYLCASSLVGLAGALYNEQFFGPGTRLTVL.

The chain links TRBV12-5 to TRBJ2-7; the D gene is possibly TRBD1 (6 bases). In germline, CDR1 is LGHNT, CDR2 FRNRAP. V was trimmed by 8 bases and J by 0 bases, leaving 11 bases between them. This CDR3 has 13 amino acids. The CDR3 sequence: CASLYRDSYEQYF. The CDR3 nucleotides are TGTGCTAGTCTTTACAGGGACTCCTACGAGCAGTACTTC.

This clone was observed once. V gene TRBV5-8 combines with J gene TRBJ1-1; D is unresolved. V was cut by 0 bases and J by 1 base, with 4 bases left in between. Germline CDR1 and CDR2: SGHTS and YDEGEE. CDR3 length: 13 amino acids. This CDR3 is CASSLDPNTEAFF. The CDR3 DNA reads TGTGCCAGCAGCTTGGACCCGAACACTGAAGCTTTCTTT.